This T cell receptor beta chain was retrieved from a study of blood T cell repertoires in COVID-19. Germline V gene lookup returns CDR1 GTSNPN and CDR2 SVGIG (reference sequence). The CDR3 extends over 13 amino acids. The germline V and J ends were trimmed by 4 bases and 6 bases, with 15 bases remaining between them. Sequencing was performed with immunoSEQ multiplex PCR; in TCRdb, only in-frame clones are kept and a portion is missing. The data show some 340,000 clones, 90% to 95% seen once. This chain uses TRBV30 with TRBJ1-1; no firm D call. Sample: PBMCs or T cells enriched from blood (not recorded which). This receptor was identified in a woman aged 25 to 45 who had been exposed to COVID-19. The CDR3 DNA sequence: TGTGCCTGGACCCAAACTGGTCCGGCTGAAGCTTTCTTT. Translation gives CAWTQTGPAEAFF.